This T cell receptor beta chain is drawn from a study of cytomegalovirus exposure and HLA in healthy donors. Amplification used 60 Vbeta primers and 13 Jbeta primers. The table came from immunoSEQ multiplex PCR; TCRdb's copy has only in-frame clones and leaves some out. The table lists some 140,000 clones, about 61% of them singletons, with roughly 2.5% in the top ten. CDR3 size: 14 residues. J was trimmed by 6 bases and V by 3 bases; bases with no gene match: 4. Germline CDR1 MGHRA, CDR2 YSYEKL. The rearrangement joins TRBV4-1 to TRBJ2-7; TRBD1 aligns across 11 bases. Sequencing was carried out using PBMCs. This sequence originates from a woman in her forties in good health and CMV-seronegative. The CDR3: CASSHRTGGAEQYF. The CDR3 DNA sequence: TGCGCCAGCAGCCATAGGACAGGGGGCGCCGAGCAGTACTTC.